The text below deals with one T cell receptor beta chain. This clone was observed a handful of times. Its cognate antigen has yet to be identified. At one of its ends the junction is not consistent with the germline gene, which may arise from a read error. The germline V gene (reference sequence) supplies CDR1 SEHNR and CDR2 FQNEAQ. CDR3 length: 16 amino acids, cysteine to phenylalanine. The sequence is cut down to CDR3 DNA, 48 bases in frame from base 1. This entry belongs to a study of cytomegalovirus exposure and HLA in healthy donors (dated by TCRdb to about 2017). Looking at the study overall: In an earlier analysis of under 750 of the donors, 276 Gb of sequence data and 117 million unique TCR beta sequences from roughly 200 million T cells were reported. A later analysis re-examined previously published TCR beta repertoires from roughly 650 donors and added high-resolution HLA genotyping to investigate patterns of TCR occurrence. All discovery cohort repertoires had been generated using a single sequencing platform. Rather than using new phenotypic data, the later analysis identified candidate immune exposures from TCR beta sequences and from how often those sequences occurred across donors. An earlier analysis of several hundred of the donors applied high-throughput TCR beta sequencing to assess whether each TCR beta V gene segment acted as functional or pseudogenic. The number of donors typed differed by locus, with roughly 620-630 for A, B, C, DRB1 and DQB1, 522 for DQA1, about 610 for DPA1, and around 450 for DPB1. Genome-wide SNP genotypes for about three fifths of the roughly 670 donors were used in a later genetic analysis, which treated that subset as a discovery cohort. To predict cytomegalovirus infection status, the study brought together high-throughput TCR immunosequencing, statistical association of individual TCRs with disease status, and machine learning. HLA typing included class I and class II loci at four-digit resolution. Using immunosequencing, the study profiled T cell repertoires from around 680 subjects and related those repertoires to cytomegalovirus serostatus. On average, around 240,000 unique TCR beta nucleotide sequences were sequenced per donor among 350 to 400 genotyped donors of the cohort, with 15% to 20% of those sequences being non-productive. Among the 398 genotyped donors, around 81% belonged to the genetic ancestry cluster associated with self-reported Caucasian donors. Donor age, sex, ethnicity and CMV serostatus were compiled alongside the repertoire data. The aim of the study was to test whether cataloging public T cell receptors could identify signatures of past pathogen exposure. In addition to the first cohort of roughly 700 subjects, a separate validation cohort of around 110 different subjects was used. An early release covering roughly 600 HLA-typed donors comprised about 300 gigabases of sequencing data and tens of millions of unique TCR sequences. Several DR-DQ haplotypes were handled as single units for association and clustering because linkage in the cohort was strong.

The library was obtained by the immunoSEQ multiplex PCR assay. For the multiplex PCR, a mixture combining 60 forward primers for TCR Vbeta segments and 13 reverse primers for TCR Jbeta segments was used. A multiplex PCR assay on genomic DNA amplified the CDR3 region of rearranged TCR beta genes. Amplified TCR beta libraries were sequenced as 87-base-pair reads on the Illumina HiSeq System. Turning to the authors' computational methods: In a later analysis, some 80 million unique TCR beta chains were counted across the roughly 670 repertoires, and roughly 11 million of these chains were shared by at least two donors. To remove PCR and sequencing errors, raw reads were error-corrected and collapsed into unique sequences using a nearest-neighbor algorithm that merged closely related sequences. V, D and J gene segments were assigned by aligning CDR3 sequences to IMGT reference sequences. Each retained sequence needed at least a six-nucleotide match to both a V gene segment and a J gene segment. Rearrangements were classified as productive when the CDR3 lacked stop codons and remained in frame with V and J, and all other rearrangements were classified as non-productive. Following IMGT convention, CDR3 was defined as the stretch from the second conserved V-encoded cysteine up to the conserved J-encoded phenylalanine. Sequences without an unambiguous match to a single V gene segment were excluded from the earlier analysis of about 600 of the donors. In an earlier analysis of several hundred of the donors, V segments were called functional above 56.7% productive rearrangements and were called segregating when the between-donor standard deviation exceeded 5%. A statistical classification framework was developed to diagnose cytomegalovirus status using the catalog of TCR beta chain sequences. In a later analysis, V and J genes were assigned by comparing TCR nucleotide sequences against IMGT/GENE-DB human TR gene sequences. The TCRdist pipeline was used in a later analysis to assign CDR3 sequences and most-parsimonious VDJ recombination scenarios. In a later analysis, each TCR beta chain was defined by its CDR3 amino acid sequence together with its V-gene family, and reads without a unique V-gene family were excluded. To address suspected cross-contamination and a sequencing artifact, a later analysis removed roughly 640 highly shared, low-generation-probability nucleotide sequences. In a later analysis, a clonal expansion index for each public chain was calculated from normalized within-repertoire ranks of inferred template counts. Generation probabilities in a later analysis came from a VDJ recombination model fitted to out-of-frame rearrangements, and those results were checked against IGoR. Hypergeometric tests were used in a later analysis to score TCR-TCR, TCR-HLA and TCR-CMV co-occurrence, with a repertoire-size bias correction applied to the TCR pairs. To estimate false discovery rates, a later analysis permuted the HLA or CMV assignments 20 times. In a later analysis, co-occurring TCRs were grouped with DBSCAN, and TCRdist sequence similarity was added when clustering was performed within HLA-allele-positive subsets. For co-occurrence clustering, repertoires with fewer than 30,000 or more than 120,000 public chains were excluded, along with roughly 5 repertoires with anomalous nucleotide sharing. TCRdb took this table from immuneACCESS and kept in-frame rearrangements with V and J called. Such tables lack part of the clones; where checked against another copy, unresolved V genes explain under half of the gap, and the rest is unexplained. The V and J calls and the clone size are those of that table, but D and trimming were determined from the DNA. Across this sample there are around 150,000 clones, with 79% seen only once. The ten largest make up roughly 6.3% of the sample.

Study-wide findings and limitations: Around 16 rarely observed V segments, including chromosome 9 orphons, were excluded from the earlier analysis of almost 600 of the donors because counts were too low. The classifier was reported to diagnose cytomegalovirus status with high specificity and sensitivity in both the original and validation cohorts. In an earlier analysis of fewer than 700 of the donors, most TCR beta V segments appeared in productive rearrangements about 87% or about 30% of the time, broadly matching IMGT annotations. Only TCR beta chains were sequenced in this cohort, and the absence of alpha or paired-chain data limited detectable features. In a later analysis, HLA-associated TCR beta chains showed more clonal expansion and lower generation probabilities than non-associated chains that were equally common. Because HLA typing was missing for some donors at each locus, association tests included only the typed subset. Most CMV-associated TCR beta chains appeared to be HLA-restricted in a later analysis, and the HLA associations seemed to be driven largely by CMV exposure. Strong co-occurrence of HLA alleles, especially DR and DQ, made assigning TCR associations to individual alleles difficult. Some IMGT-functional V segments, including TRBV6-2 and TRBV6-3, could not be distinguished by the 87-base-pair reads and were therefore excluded. In vitro tests confirmed that a few of the cytomegalovirus-associated TCR beta chains recognize cytomegalovirus antigens. Several of the top co-occurrence clusters appeared to be linked to parvovirus B19, influenza, CMV and Epstein-Barr virus, according to a later analysis. Presence/absence analyses assumed roughly uniform sequencing depth across donors, an assumption that may not hold. A later analysis associated 15,000 or so TCR beta sequences with specific HLA alleles at a false discovery rate of 0.05. The study gave a list of 150 to 200 TCR beta chains associated with cytomegalovirus. For the cohort, immune exposure information was limited to CMV serostatus. Linkage disequilibrium might explain the correlated functional status among segregating V segments, but an unknown experimental factor could not be ruled out. Across donors, most TCR sequences were observed very rarely, whereas some public TCRs were present in many individuals. A further reported finding was that TCR beta sequences accurately predicted the HLA-A and HLA-B alleles for most subjects in the first cohort. A later genetic analysis associated a missense DCLRE1C variant with V-gene and J-gene trimming of TCR beta chains, and an independent cohort replicated the association. According to the authors, the approach could potentially be generalized to other disease states and immunological phenotypes. A cluster of highly shared sequence variants was judged likely to represent a technical artifact of the sequencing pipeline. A later analysis found that TCR association rates varied across HLA loci, with DRB1 alleles showing the most associated TCRs and HLA-C alleles the fewest. According to a later genetic analysis, donors in an Asian-associated ancestry cluster had fewer N-insertions in productive TCRs than the approximately 670-donor mean.

In total, more than 500 healthy bone marrow donors made up the cohort. Cohort members were all nominally healthy when sampled, although unrecorded immune exposures were likely present. The donor was CMV seropositive and was included in the group of 250 to 350 seropositive cohort members. A peripheral blood sample was collected from each donor, and TCR beta sequencing was performed on peripheral blood mononuclear cells. The Qiagen DNeasy Blood Extraction Kit was used to extract genomic DNA from the blood cell samples. In this chain, TRBV7-9 is recombined with TRBJ1-6; 9 of the junction bases match TRBD1. This TCR was recovered from a man between 45 and 60 years old in good health and CMV-seropositive. The sequencing sample was made of PBMCs. The bases are TGTTCCAGCAGCCAGGGACAGGGAAGAGGCGGATCACCCCTCCACTTT. Its coded protein is CSSSQGQGRGGSPLHF.